This T cell receptor (beta chain) is drawn from a study of technical replicates of blood from a few donors (dated by TCRdb to 2016 to 2017). The protocol used for the library was the immunoSEQ multiplex PCR assay. What TCRdb holds here is the immuneACCESS table cut down to in-frame rearrangements. Part of the clones is not present; checked against another copy, under half of the missing clones reflect an unresolved V gene, and the others are unexplained. For this sample the table gives tens of thousands of clones, of which around 94% were detected only once. About 0.4% of the sample lies in the top ten. The V end loses 7 bases and the J end loses 3 bases, and a stretch of 15 bases separates them. Per the germline V gene (reference sequence), SEHNR is the CDR1 and FQNEAQ is the CDR2. The cysteine opens and the phenylalanine closes a CDR3 of 14 amino acids. Only the CDR3 portion is preserved as DNA: 42 bases, with reading frame beginning at the first base.

This clone occurred once. Its antigen is not yet known. No clone much larger than this one lies a single base away; base qualities are absent. This sequence originates from a human donor in good health. The V and J genes are TRBV7-9 and TRBJ1-1; D gene: possibly TRBD1, on 6 matching bases. Material: T cells isolated from PBMCs. The CDR3 sequence is CASNRPQGDTEAFF. The bases read TGTGCCAGCAACCGTCCACAGGGAGACACTGAAGCTTTCTTT. Extended through the reference TRBV7-9 and TRBJ1-1 proteins, this CDR3 yields the full variable domain: DTGVSQNPRHKITKRGQNVTFRCDPISEHNRLYWYRQTLGQGPEFLTYFQNEAQLEKSRLLSDRFSAERPKGSFSTLEIQRTEQGDSAMYLCASNRPQGDTEAFFGQGTRLTVV.